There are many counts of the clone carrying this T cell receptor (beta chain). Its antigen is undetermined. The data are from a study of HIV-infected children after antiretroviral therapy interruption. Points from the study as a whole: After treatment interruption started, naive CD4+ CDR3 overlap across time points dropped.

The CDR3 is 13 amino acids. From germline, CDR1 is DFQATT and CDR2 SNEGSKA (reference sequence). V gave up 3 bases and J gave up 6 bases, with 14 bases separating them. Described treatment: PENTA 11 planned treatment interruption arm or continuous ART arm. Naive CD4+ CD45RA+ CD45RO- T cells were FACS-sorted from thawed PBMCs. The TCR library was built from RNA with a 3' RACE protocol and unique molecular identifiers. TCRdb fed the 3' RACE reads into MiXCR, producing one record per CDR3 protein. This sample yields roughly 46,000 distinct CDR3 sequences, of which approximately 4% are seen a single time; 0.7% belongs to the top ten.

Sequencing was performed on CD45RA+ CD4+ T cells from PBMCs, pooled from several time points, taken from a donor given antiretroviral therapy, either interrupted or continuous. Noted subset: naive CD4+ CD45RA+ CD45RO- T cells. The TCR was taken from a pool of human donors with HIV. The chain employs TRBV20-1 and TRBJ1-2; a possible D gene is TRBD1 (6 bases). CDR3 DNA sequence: TGCAGTGCTAGGGAAACAGGGTCCAATGGCTACACCTTC. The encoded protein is CSARETGSNGYTF.